This T cell receptor (beta chain) was recovered during a study of pediatric ulcerative colitis. Study findings and constraints: A couple of patients had blood samples with substantially reduced template counts. Rectal pinch biopsies may have included blood-derived T cells, especially in patients with overt colitis.

This CDR3 spans 15 amino acids. V shed 3 bases and J shed 2 bases, with 17 bases lying between them. Per germline, CDR1 GTSNPN and CDR2 SVGIG (reference sequence). As to this clone: What it binds is unknown.

Rectal tissue came from one to two pinch biopsies taken at colonoscopy. Before the diagnostic colonoscopy, ulcerative colitis patients were free of immunosuppressive medication. Repertoires were generated with immunoSEQ multiplex PCR, while TCRdb's copy carries only in-frame clones and drops some. The sample records under 20,000 clones, roughly 74% being singletons. The sequence was collected from a girl aged 10-17 years with moderate ulcerative colitis. The genes are TRBV30 and TRBJ2-7; TRBD1 might be the D (6 bases). The sequencing input was gut tissue. The CDR3 DNA reads as TGTGCCTGGAGCCTAACAGGGATTAAGACCTACGAGCAGTACTTC. It codes for CAWSLTGIKTYEQYF.